This T cell receptor (beta chain) was captured in a study of shared clonotypes between healthy human individuals. TCRdb keeps only in-frame clones here, not all; method: immunoSEQ multiplex PCR. The data show roughly 2,300,000 clones, less than 95% seen once. This CDR3 spans 17 amino acids. Germline CDR1 and CDR2: SEHNR and FQNEAQ (reference sequence). Between the trimmed V and J ends, which lost 1 base and 3 bases, there was a span of 16 bases. The gene calls are TRBV7-9 and TRBJ1-5; D is possibly TRBD1 (6 bases). Sample: naive CD4+ T cells from PBMCs. Subset in this sample: CD45RA+ positively selected. This TCR was recovered from a young man in good health. Some clones in this sample may be carry-over from other donors' samples. CDR3 sequence: CASSLGPGDYDNQPQHF. The CDR3 DNA is TGTGCCAGCAGCTTAGGTCCAGGGGACTACGACAATCAGCCCCAGCATTTT.